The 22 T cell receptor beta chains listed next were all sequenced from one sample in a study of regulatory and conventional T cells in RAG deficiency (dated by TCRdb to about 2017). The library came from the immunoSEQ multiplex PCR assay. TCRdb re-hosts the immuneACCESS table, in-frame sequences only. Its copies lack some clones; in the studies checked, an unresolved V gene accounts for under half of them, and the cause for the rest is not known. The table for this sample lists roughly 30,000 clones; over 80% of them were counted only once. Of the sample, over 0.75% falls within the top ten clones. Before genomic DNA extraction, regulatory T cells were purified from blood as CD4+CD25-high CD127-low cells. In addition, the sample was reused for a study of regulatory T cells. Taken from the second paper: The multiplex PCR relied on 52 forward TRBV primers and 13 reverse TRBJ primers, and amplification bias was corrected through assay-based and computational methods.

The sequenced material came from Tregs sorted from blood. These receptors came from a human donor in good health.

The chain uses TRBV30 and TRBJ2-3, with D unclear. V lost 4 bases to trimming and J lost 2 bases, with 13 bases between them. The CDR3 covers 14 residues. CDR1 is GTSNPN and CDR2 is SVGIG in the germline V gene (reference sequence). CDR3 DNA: TGTGCCTGGAATAAACTGCAATACACAGATACGCAGTATTTT. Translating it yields CAWNKLQYTDTQYF.

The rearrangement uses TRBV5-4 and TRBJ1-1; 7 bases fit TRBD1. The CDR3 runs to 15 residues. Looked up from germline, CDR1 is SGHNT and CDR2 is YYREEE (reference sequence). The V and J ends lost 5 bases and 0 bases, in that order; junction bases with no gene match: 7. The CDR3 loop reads CASRNTGAVNTEAFF. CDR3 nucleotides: TGTGCCAGCAGGAATACAGGGGCGGTGAACACTGAAGCTTTCTTT.

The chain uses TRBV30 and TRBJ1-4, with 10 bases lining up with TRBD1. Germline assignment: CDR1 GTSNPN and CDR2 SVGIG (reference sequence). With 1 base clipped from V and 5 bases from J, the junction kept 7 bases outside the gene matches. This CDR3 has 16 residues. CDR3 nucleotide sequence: TGTGCCTGGAGTGACGGACAGGGGGGCCAGAATGAAAAACTGTTTTTT. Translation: CAWSDGQGGQNEKLFF.

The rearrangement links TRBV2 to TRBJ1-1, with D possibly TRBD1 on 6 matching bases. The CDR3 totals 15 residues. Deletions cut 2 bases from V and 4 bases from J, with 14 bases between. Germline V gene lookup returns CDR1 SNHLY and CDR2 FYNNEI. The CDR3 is CASSEWGARGTEAFF. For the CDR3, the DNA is TGTGCCAGCAGTGAATGGGGGGCGCGTGGCACTGAAGCTTTCTTT.

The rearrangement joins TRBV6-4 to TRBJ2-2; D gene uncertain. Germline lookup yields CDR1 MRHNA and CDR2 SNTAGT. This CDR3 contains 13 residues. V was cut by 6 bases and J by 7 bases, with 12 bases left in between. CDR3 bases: TGTGCCAGCAGCCAAGCCTGGAGCGGGGAGCTGTTTTTT. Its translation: CASSQAWSGELFF.

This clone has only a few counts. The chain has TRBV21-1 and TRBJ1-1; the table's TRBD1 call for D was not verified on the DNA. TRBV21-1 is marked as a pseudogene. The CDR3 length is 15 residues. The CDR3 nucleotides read TGTGCCAGCAAGCTGGGAGGGACAGGGAGCACTGAAGCTTTCTTT. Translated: CASKLGGTGSTEAFF.

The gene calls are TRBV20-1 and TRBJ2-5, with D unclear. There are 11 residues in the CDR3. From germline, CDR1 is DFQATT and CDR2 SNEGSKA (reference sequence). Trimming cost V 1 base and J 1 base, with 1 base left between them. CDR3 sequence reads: CSARGQETQYF. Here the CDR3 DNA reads TGCAGTGCTAGAGGCCAAGAGACCCAGTACTTC.

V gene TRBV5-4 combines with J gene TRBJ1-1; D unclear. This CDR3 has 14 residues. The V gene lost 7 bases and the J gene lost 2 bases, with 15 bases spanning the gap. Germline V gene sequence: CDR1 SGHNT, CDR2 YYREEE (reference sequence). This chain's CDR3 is CASRNPDGNTEAFF. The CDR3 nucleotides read TGTGCCAGCCGCAACCCGGACGGTAACACTGAAGCTTTCTTT. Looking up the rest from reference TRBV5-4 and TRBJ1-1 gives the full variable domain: ETGVTQSPTHLIKTRGQQVTLRCSSQSGHNTVSWYQQALGQGPQFIFQYYREEENGRGNFPPRFSGLQFPNYSSELNVNALELDDSALYLCASRNPDGNTEAFFGQGTRLTVV.

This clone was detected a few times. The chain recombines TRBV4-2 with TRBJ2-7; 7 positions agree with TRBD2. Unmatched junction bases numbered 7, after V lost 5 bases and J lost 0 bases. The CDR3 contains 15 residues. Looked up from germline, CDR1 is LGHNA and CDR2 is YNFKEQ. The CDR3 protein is CASSGGGVYSYEQYF. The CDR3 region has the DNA TGTGCCAGCAGCGGTGGGGGGGTCTACTCCTACGAGCAGTACTTC.

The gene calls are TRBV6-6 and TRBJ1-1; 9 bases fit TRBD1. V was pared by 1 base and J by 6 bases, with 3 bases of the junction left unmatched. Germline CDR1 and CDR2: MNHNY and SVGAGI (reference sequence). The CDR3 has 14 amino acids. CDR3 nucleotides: TGTGCCAGCAGTTACTGGGGACAGGGCTCTGAAGCTTTCTTT. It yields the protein CASSYWGQGSEAFF.

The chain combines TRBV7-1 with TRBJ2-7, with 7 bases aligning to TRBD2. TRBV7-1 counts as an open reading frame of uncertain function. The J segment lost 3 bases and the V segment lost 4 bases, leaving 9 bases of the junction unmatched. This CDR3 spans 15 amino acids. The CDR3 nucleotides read TGTGCCAGCAGCTTAGTGGGCGGGGGAAGCTACGAGCAGTACTTC. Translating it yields CASSLVGGGSYEQYF.

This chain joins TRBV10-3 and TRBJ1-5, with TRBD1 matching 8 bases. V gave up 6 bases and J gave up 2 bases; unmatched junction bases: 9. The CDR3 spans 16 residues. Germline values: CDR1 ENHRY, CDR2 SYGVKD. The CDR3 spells CAISRDRGSGNQPQHF. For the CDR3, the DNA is TGTGCCATCAGCCGCGACAGGGGTTCAGGCAATCAGCCCCAGCATTTT.

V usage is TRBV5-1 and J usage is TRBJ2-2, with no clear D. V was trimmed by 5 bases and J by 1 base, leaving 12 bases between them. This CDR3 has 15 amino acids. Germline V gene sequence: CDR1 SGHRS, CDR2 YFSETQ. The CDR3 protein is CASRPWQRNTGELFF. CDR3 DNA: TGCGCCAGCAGACCTTGGCAGAGGAACACCGGGGAGCTGTTTTTT.

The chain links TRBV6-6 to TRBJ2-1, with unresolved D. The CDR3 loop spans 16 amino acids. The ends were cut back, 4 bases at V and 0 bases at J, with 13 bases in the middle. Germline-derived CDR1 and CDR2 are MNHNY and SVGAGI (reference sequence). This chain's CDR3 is CASSLLGKISYNEQFF. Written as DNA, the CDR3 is TGTGCCAGCAGTTTGTTGGGGAAAATCTCCTACAATGAGCAGTTCTTC.

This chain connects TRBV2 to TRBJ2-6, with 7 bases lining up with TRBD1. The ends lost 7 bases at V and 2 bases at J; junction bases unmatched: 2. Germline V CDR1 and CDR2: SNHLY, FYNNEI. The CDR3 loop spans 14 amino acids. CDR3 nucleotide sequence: TGTGCCAGCAATAGGGGGCCTGGGGCCAACGTCCTGACTTTC. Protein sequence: CASNRGPGANVLTF.

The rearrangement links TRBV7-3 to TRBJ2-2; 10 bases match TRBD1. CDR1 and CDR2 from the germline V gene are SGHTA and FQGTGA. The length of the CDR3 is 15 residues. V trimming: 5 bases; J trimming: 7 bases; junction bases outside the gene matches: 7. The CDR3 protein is CASSRQGASGGELFF. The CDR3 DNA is TGTGCCAGCAGCAGACAGGGGGCTAGTGGCGGGGAGCTGTTTTTT.

The CDR3 loop reads CASSLGGVISPLHF. The CDR3 DNA follows: TGTGCCAGCAGCTTAGGGGGGGTTATTTCACCCCTCCACTTT. The V call is TRBV5-6, the J call TRBJ1-6, with D possibly being TRBD1 (6 bases). CDR1 and CDR2 (germline): SGHDT, YYEEEE. This CDR3 spans 14 amino acids. Trimming left V 2 bases short and J 9 bases short, with 12 bases between.

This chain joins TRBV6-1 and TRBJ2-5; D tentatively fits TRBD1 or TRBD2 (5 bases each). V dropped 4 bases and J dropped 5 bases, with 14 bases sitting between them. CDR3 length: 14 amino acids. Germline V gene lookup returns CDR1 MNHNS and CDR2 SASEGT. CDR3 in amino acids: CASSGQVWGETQYF. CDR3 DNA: TGTGCCAGCAGTGGGCAAGTGTGGGGGGAGACCCAGTACTTC.

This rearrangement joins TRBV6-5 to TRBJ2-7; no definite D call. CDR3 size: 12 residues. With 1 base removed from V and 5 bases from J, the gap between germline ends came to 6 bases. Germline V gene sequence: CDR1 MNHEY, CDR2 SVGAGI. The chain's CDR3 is CASSYLGHEQYF. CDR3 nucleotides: TGTGCCAGCAGTTACTTGGGCCACGAGCAGTACTTC.

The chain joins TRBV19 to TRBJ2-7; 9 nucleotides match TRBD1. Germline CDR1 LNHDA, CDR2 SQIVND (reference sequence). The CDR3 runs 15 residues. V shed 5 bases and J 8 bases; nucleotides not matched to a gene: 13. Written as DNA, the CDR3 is TGTGCCAGTAGTGTGCAGGGGACAGGGTCGTTAAAGCAGTACTTC. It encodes CASSVQGTGSLKQYF.

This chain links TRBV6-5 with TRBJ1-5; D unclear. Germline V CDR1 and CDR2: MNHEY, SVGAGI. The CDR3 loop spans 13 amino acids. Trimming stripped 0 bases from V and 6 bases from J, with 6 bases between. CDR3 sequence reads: CASSYSGVQPQHF. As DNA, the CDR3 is TGTGCCAGCAGTTACTCGGGAGTTCAGCCCCAGCATTTT.

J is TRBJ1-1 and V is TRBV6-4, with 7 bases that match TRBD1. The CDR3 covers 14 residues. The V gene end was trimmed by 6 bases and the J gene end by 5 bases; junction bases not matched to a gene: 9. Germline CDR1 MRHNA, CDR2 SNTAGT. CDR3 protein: CASRMTGRGTEAFF. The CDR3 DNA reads TGTGCCAGCAGGATGACAGGGAGAGGTACTGAAGCTTTCTTT.